This T cell receptor beta chain was retrieved from a study of T cells in Graves' hyperthyroidism and ophthalmopathy. Findings and caveats of the study: Blood also contained most expanded thyroid clonotypes above 0.001.

The V segment lost 2 bases and the J segment 5 bases; nucleotides outside the gene matches: 4. CDR3 length equals 14 residues. In germline, CDR1 is MNHEY, CDR2 SVGAGI. Uncontrolled infection, other autoimmune disease, pregnancy or lactation led to exclusion. Using 10 ml of fresh peripheral blood, PBMCs were prepared. The table lists this clonotype with a count of one. The target antigen is unknown. RNA transcripts yielded amplified TCR beta CDR3 regions. During a first-round RT-PCR of the TCR CDR3, the HTBI primer set was used. TCRdb itself ran the multiplex PCR reads through MiXCR, one entry per CDR3 protein. The sample records 490,000 or so distinct CDR3 sequences, nearly 20% being singletons.

The material sequenced was blood. The origin of this receptor is a middle-aged man with Graves' ophthalmopathy. The rearrangement uses TRBV6-5 and TRBJ1-1; 8 bases line up with TRBD1. The CDR3 protein is CASSYRNRGTEAFF. In DNA, the CDR3 is TGTGCCAGCAGTTACAGAAACAGGGGGACTGAAGCTTTCTTT.